The 27 T cell receptor beta chains below come from one sample, sequenced in a study of blood T cell repertoires in COVID-19. Profiling relied on immunoSEQ multiplex PCR, and the TCRdb table lists in-frame clones only, not all of them. The top ten hold approximately 23% of the sample, which has about 74,000 clones, 70% to 90% seen once. Input material: peripheral blood. Receptors originate from a man aged 45-65 years with acute or convalescent COVID-19.

The chain is built from TRBV9 and TRBJ1-4; no clear D gene. CDR3 size: 16 residues. CDR1 is SGDLS and CDR2 is YYNGEE in the germline V gene. Trimming stripped 3 bases from V and 0 bases from J, with 12 bases between. The CDR3 here is CASSAREESTNEKLFF. CDR3 nucleotides: TGTGCCAGCAGCGCCCGAGAAGAATCAACTAATGAAAAACTGTTTTTT. Drawing the rest from reference TRBV9 and TRBJ1-4, the complete variable domain is DSGVTQTPKHLITATGQRVTLRCSPRSGDLSVYWYQQSLDQGLQFLIQYYNGEERAKGNILERFSAQQFPDLHSELNLSSLELGDSALYFCASSAREESTNEKLFFGSGTQLSVL.

The chain uses TRBV5-4 and TRBJ2-7; 9 bases align to TRBD2. V gave up 1 base and J gave up 3 bases; unmatched junction bases: 8. There are 16 residues in the CDR3. Germline V CDR1 and CDR2: SGHNT, YYREEE (reference sequence). DNA of the CDR3: TGTGCCAGCAGCTTGCACCATGGCGGGGGGGTCTACGAGCAGTACGTC. Its translation is CASSLHHGGGVYEQYV.

This clone has more than one count but fewer than ten. The V call is TRBV10-3, the J call TRBJ2-5; 7 bases align to TRBD2. CDR3 size: 16 residues. Germline lookup yields CDR1 ENHRY and CDR2 SYGVKD. After removal of 2 bases from V and 4 bases from J, the junction contained 10 bases not matched to a gene. The CDR3 region has the DNA TGTGCCATCAGTGAGCTTGAGCGGGAAATTGGAGAGACCCAGTACTTC. Translation gives CAISELEREIGETQYF.

The gene calls are TRBV2 and TRBJ2-3; a possible D gene is TRBD1 (6 bases). The germline CDR1 and CDR2 sequences are SNHLY and FYNNEI. Trimming removed 3 bases at V and 8 bases at J, with 15 bases between. CDR3 length: 14 amino acids. The CDR3 DNA reads as TGTGCCAGCAGTGAGGGTCAGGGGATGGGTACGCAGTATTTT. This sequence encodes CASSEGQGMGTQYF.

The rearrangement joins TRBV30 to TRBJ1-2; possibly TRBD1 for D (5 bases). This CDR3 is built from 14 residues. Per the germline V gene, CDR1 is GTSNPN and CDR2 is SVGIG (reference sequence). The ends were cut back, 0 bases at V and 9 bases at J, with 17 bases in the middle. CDR3 amino acids: CAWSVQYPQGRYTF. CDR3 in DNA: TGTGCCTGGAGTGTACAGTATCCCCAGGGCCGCTACACCTTC.

This chain uses TRBV12-5 with TRBJ2-3, with a tentative D call TRBD2 (5 bases). The germline V gene encodes CDR1 LGHNT and CDR2 FRNRAP. V dropped 1 base and J dropped 2 bases, with 10 bases sitting between them. This CDR3 is built from 15 residues. DNA of the CDR3: TGTGCTAGTGGTTTGGGTCGGGGAGCCACAGATACGCAGTATTTT. It encodes CASGLGRGATDTQYF.

This clone was observed a single time. The chain carries TRBV4-2 and TRBJ2-3; 7 bases map to TRBD2. Trimming at V came to 0 bases and at J to 8 bases, leaving 8 bases not matched to a gene. The germline V gene encodes CDR1 LGHNA and CDR2 YNFKEQ. The CDR3 runs to 15 residues. The DNA of the CDR3 is TGTGCCAGCAGCCAAGATTCCAGACCGGGGGGTACGCAGTATTTT. Its protein product is CASSQDSRPGGTQYF.

This clone appeared a single time. The chain couples TRBV3-1 (or the pseudogene TRBV3-2) to TRBJ1-2; unclear D gene. From germline, CDR1 is LGHDT and CDR2 YNNKEL (reference sequence). The CDR3 has 14 residues. V was cut by 0 bases and J by 8 bases, with 13 bases left in between. Written as DNA, the CDR3 is TGTGCCAGCAGCCAAGAAGAGGAGGTTGGAGGCTACACCTTC. Translated, it gives CASSQEEEVGGYTF.

The chain is built from TRBV5-5 and TRBJ1-6, with D possibly TRBD1 on 5 matching bases. Germline CDR1 SGHKS, CDR2 YYEKEE (reference sequence). This CDR3 is built from 15 residues. V lost 0 bases and J lost 4, with 8 bases in between. CDR3 region: CASSLEGQYNSPLHF. CDR3 nucleotide sequence: TGTGCCAGCAGCTTGGAGGGGCAGTATAATTCACCCCTCCACTTT.

J is TRBJ1-6 and V is TRBV18; maybe TRBD1 (5 bases). Germline values: CDR1 KGHSH, CDR2 LQKENI. Trimming removed 4 bases from V and 0 bases from J, with 10 bases in between. The CDR3 has 16 residues. Written as DNA, the CDR3 is TGTGCCAGCTCACAGACAGAGAGCTCCTATAATTCACCCCTCCACTTT. Translated: CASSQTESSYNSPLHF. Using reference TRBV18 and TRBJ1-6 for the parts outside the CDR3, the full variable domain is NAGVMQNPRHLVRRRGQEARLRCSPMKGHSHVYWYRQLPEEGLKFMVYLQKENIIDESGMPKERFSAEFPKEGPSILRIQQVVRGDSAAYFCASSQTESSYNSPLHFGNGTRLTVT.

The chain recombines TRBV5-1 with TRBJ2-1, with 7 positions matching TRBD2. Trimming cost V 5 bases and J 2 bases; bases outside gene matches: 4. The germline gives CDR1 SGHRS, CDR2 YFSETQ. The CDR3 consists of 14 residues. The CDR3, as DNA: TGCGCCAGCAGGCAAGCGGGGCCCTACAATGAGCAGTTCTTC. It codes for CASRQAGPYNEQFF.

J is TRBJ1-1 and V is TRBV18; D unresolved. The CDR3 runs 13 residues. Trimming took off 6 bases at V and 3 bases at J, with 11 bases between the two ends. Germline V CDR1 and CDR2: KGHSH, LQKENI. CDR3 protein: CASSPRLDTEAFF. The CDR3 nucleotides read TGTGCCAGCTCGCCTAGATTGGACACTGAAGCTTTCTTT.

The CDR3 sequence: CASSQVPRTGVMTRANEQFF. As DNA, the CDR3 is TGTGCCAGCAGCCAAGTTCCCCGGACAGGGGTTATGACTAGGGCCAATGAGCAGTTCTTC. This rearrangement joins TRBV3-1 (or the pseudogene TRBV3-2) to TRBJ2-1; TRBD1 agrees at 9 bases. This CDR3 spans 20 amino acids. From germline, CDR1 is LGHDT and CDR2 YNNKEL (reference sequence). J was trimmed by 6 bases and V by 1 base; bases with no gene match: 19.

J is TRBJ2-1 and V is TRBV6-4, with a tentative D call TRBD1 (7 bases). The CDR3 loop spans 15 amino acids. The V gene's germline CDR1 is MRHNA and CDR2 SNTAGT. V lost 6 bases and J 5 bases, leaving 17 bases between the germline ends. CDR3 amino acids: CASRLRQGGNNEQFF. For the CDR3, the DNA is TGTGCCAGCAGGCTACGACAGGGAGGCAACAATGAGCAGTTCTTC.

The genes are TRBV3-1 (or the pseudogene TRBV3-2) and TRBJ2-7, with D maybe TRBD1 (6 bases). The V gene's germline CDR1 is LGHDT and CDR2 YNNKEL (reference sequence). V was shortened by 3 bases and J by 0 bases, with 15 bases between the two germline ends. The CDR3 loop spans 16 amino acids. The CDR3, as DNA: TGTGCCAGCAGCCAGACCGGGACAACTCTCTCCTACGAGCAGTACTTC. Its translation: CASSQTGTTLSYEQYF.

The chain links TRBV2 to TRBJ1-2; 7 bases agree with TRBD1. The CDR3 runs to 14 residues. V lost 5 bases and J lost 3; bases outside the gene matches: 6. Germline lookup yields CDR1 SNHLY and CDR2 FYNNEI. CDR3 nucleotide sequence: TGTGCCAGCAGTATAGACAGGGATGACTATGGCTACACCTTC. Amino acids: CASSIDRDDYGYTF.

This clone was seen a few times. The chain uses TRBV5-4 and TRBJ2-3, with 8 bases identical to TRBD2. With 1 base clipped from V and 3 bases from J, the junction kept 7 bases outside the gene matches. Looked up from germline, CDR1 is SGHNT and CDR2 is YYREEE (reference sequence). This CDR3 is 16 amino acids long. The CDR3 sequence is CASSLTMGLETDTQYF. The CDR3 DNA reads as TGTGCCAGCAGCTTGACGATGGGACTAGAAACAGATACGCAGTATTTT.

This rearrangement joins TRBV2 to TRBJ1-2; D gene ambiguous. There are 11 residues in the CDR3. CDR1 and CDR2 from the germline V gene are SNHLY and FYNNEI. Trimming cost V 7 bases and J 2 bases, with 5 bases left between them. The CDR3 sequence is CASKINYGYTF. In DNA form, the CDR3 reads TGTGCCAGCAAAATAAACTATGGCTACACCTTC. Together with reference TRBV2 and TRBJ1-2, the CDR3 gives the full variable domain: EPEVTQTPSHQVTQMGQEVILRCVPISNHLYFYWYRQILGQKVEFLVSFYNNEISEKSEIFDDQFSVERPDGSNFTLKIRSTKLEDSAMYFCASKINYGYTFGSGTRLTVV.

This clone was seen a handful of times. The V gene is TRBV7-3, the J gene TRBJ2-7; 8 bases map to TRBD1. The CDR3 sequence is 16 residues long. Trimming removed 4 bases from V and 2 bases from J; junction bases left unmatched: 10. The germline CDR1 and CDR2 sequences are SGHTA and FQGTGA. In DNA, the CDR3 is TGTGCCAGCAGCTCGAACCAGGGGGCAGGGACCTACGAGCAGTACGTC. This translates into CASSSNQGAGTYEQYV.

The V gene is TRBV18, the J gene TRBJ2-1, with 9 nucleotides matching TRBD1. The J segment lost 8 bases and the V segment lost 4 bases, leaving 6 bases of the junction unmatched. Germline V gene lookup returns CDR1 KGHSH and CDR2 LQKENI. The CDR3 is made up of 14 amino acids. Here the CDR3 reads CASSRDRETHEQFF. The CDR3 DNA is TGTGCCAGCTCACGGGACAGGGAAACACATGAGCAGTTCTTC.

The chain recombines TRBV6-5 with TRBJ1-1, with TRBD1 matching over 10 bases. CDR1 is MNHEY and CDR2 is SVGAGI in the germline V gene. The V and J ends lost 7 bases and 6 bases, in that order; junction bases with no gene match: 8. This CDR3 spans 14 amino acids. CDR3 nucleotide sequence: TGTGCCAGCATCCCGACAGGGGGCAGGGCTGAAGCTTTCTTT. It yields the protein CASIPTGGRAEAFF.

The rearrangement links TRBV5-5 to TRBJ2-1; 11 bases are a match to TRBD2. The J segment lost 5 bases and the V segment lost 8 bases, leaving 15 bases of the junction unmatched. Germline assignment: CDR1 SGHKS and CDR2 YYEKEE (reference sequence). CDR3 length: 17 amino acids. For the CDR3, the DNA is TGTGCCAGGGCCCCGACTAGCGGGGCCCCGATAGACAATGAGCAGTTCTTC. It codes for CARAPTSGAPIDNEQFF.

V is TRBV2 and J is TRBJ1-5; D not certain. This CDR3 has 12 amino acids. Deletions cut 6 bases from V and 6 bases from J, with 9 bases between. Germline CDR1 reads SNHLY; CDR2 reads FYNNEI. The CDR3 is CASRKFGQPQHF. CDR3 DNA sequence: TGTGCCAGCAGAAAGTTCGGTCAGCCCCAGCATTTT.

V usage is TRBV18 and J usage is TRBJ1-4; perhaps TRBD1 as D (5 bases). CDR1 KGHSH and CDR2 LQKENI come from the germline V gene. The CDR3 sequence is 14 residues long. Trimming removed 2 bases from V and 4 bases from J, with 8 bases in between. CDR3 DNA: TGTGCCAGCTCACCAAGGCAGGGTAATGAAAAACTGTTTTTT. Amino acid sequence: CASSPRQGNEKLFF.

The chain carries TRBV27 and TRBJ2-1; maybe TRBD2 (6 bases). Trimming shortened V by 7 bases and J by 9 bases, and 19 bases separated the two germline ends. The CDR3 consists of 14 residues. The germline CDR1 and CDR2 sequences are MNHEY and SMNVEV (reference sequence). The CDR3 sequence is CASTPGGYGGEQFF. CDR3 DNA: TGTGCCAGCACCCCCGGGGGTTATGGGGGTGAGCAGTTCTTC.

The V gene is TRBV7-3, the J gene TRBJ2-1; no clear D gene. CDR3 size: 15 residues. The V end was cut by 0 bases, the J end by 10 bases, with 16 bases between. Germline V gives CDR1 SGHTA, CDR2 FQGTGA. Here the CDR3 DNA reads TGTGCCAGCAGCTTAACTGCTAGTGGTTTAAAGGAGCAGTTCTTC. Its protein is CASSLTASGLKEQFF.

The chain joins TRBV10-1 to TRBJ1-1; the D gene is possibly TRBD1 (6 bases). The CDR3 runs to 14 residues. Trimming shortened V by 6 bases and J by 6 bases, and 17 bases separated the two germline ends. CDR1 WNHNN and CDR2 SYGVQD come from the germline V gene (reference sequence). The CDR3 nucleotides are TGCGCCAGCAGCCCAGGGGCCCACGGGGCTGAAGCTTTCTTT. It translates to CASSPGAHGAEAFF.